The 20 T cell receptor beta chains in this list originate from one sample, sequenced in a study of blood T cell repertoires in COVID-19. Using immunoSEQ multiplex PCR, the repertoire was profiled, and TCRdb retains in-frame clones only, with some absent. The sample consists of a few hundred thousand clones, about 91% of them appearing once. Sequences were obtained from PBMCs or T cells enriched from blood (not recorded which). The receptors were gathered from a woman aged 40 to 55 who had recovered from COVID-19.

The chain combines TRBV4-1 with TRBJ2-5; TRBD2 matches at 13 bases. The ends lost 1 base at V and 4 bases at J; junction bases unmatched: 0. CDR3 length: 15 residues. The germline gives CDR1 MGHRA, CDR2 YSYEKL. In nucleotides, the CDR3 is TGCGCCAGCAGCCAAGGACTAGCGGGAGGAGAGACCCAGTACTTC. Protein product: CASSQGLAGGETQYF.

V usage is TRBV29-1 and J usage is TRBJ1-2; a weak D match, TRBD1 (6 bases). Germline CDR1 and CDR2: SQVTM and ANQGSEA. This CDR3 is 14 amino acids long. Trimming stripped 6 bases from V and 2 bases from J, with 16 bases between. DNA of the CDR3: TGCAGCGTCCTACCATGGGACACCAACTATGGCTACACCTTC. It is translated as CSVLPWDTNYGYTF.

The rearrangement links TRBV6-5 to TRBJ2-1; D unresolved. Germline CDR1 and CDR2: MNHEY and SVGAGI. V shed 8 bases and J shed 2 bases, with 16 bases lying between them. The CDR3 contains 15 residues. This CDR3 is CASEEPPGPYNEQFF. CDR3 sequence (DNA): TGTGCCAGCGAAGAACCCCCAGGCCCCTACAATGAGCAGTTCTTC.

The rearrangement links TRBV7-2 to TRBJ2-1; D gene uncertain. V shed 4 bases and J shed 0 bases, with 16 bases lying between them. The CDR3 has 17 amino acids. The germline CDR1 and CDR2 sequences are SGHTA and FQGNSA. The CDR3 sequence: CASSSAIYRFSYNEQFF. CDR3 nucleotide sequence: TGTGCCAGCAGCTCGGCGATATACAGATTCTCCTACAATGAGCAGTTCTTC.

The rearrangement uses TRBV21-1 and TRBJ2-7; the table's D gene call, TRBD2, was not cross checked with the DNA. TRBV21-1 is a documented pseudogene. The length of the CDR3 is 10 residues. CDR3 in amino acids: CASSAYEQYF. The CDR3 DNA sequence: TGTGCCAGCAGCGCCTACGAACAGTACTTC.

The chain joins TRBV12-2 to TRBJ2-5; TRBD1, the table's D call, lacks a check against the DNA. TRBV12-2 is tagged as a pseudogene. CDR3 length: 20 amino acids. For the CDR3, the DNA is TGTGCAAGTCGCTTAGCTTCTTTTTTAGGGACAGAAAGGGGTAGGGAGACCCAGTACTTC. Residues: CASRLASFLGTERGRETQYF.

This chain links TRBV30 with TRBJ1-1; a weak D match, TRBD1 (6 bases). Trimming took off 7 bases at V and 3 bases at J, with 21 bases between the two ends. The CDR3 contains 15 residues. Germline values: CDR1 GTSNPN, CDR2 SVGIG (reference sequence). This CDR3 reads CASNRFGGGDTEAFF. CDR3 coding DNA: TGTGCCTCGAACAGGTTTGGGGGGGGCGACACTGAAGCTTTCTTT.

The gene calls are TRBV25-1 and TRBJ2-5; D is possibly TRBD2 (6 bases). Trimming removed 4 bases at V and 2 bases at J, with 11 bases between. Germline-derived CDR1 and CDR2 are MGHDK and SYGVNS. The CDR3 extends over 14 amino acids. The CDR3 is CASSALGGQETQYF. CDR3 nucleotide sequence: TGTGCCAGCAGTGCCTTGGGGGGTCAAGAGACCCAGTACTTC.

Here the CDR3 reads CASSLDMDRGMTGELFF. In DNA, the CDR3 is TGTGCCAGCAGCTTAGATATGGACAGGGGAATGACCGGGGAGCTGTTTTTT. This chain links TRBV11-2 with TRBJ2-2, with 9 bases that match TRBD1. Germline-derived CDR1 and CDR2 are SGHAT and FQNNGV. The junction had 7 bases not matched to a gene; V was cut back by 0 bases and J by 5 bases. This CDR3 comprises 17 residues.

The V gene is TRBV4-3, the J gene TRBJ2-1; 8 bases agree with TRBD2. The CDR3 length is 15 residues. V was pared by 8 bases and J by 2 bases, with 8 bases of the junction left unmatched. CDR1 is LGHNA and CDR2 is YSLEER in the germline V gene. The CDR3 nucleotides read TGCGCCAGCGCAAGCGGGAGTCTCACCTACAATGAGCAGTTCTTC. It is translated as CASASGSLTYNEQFF.

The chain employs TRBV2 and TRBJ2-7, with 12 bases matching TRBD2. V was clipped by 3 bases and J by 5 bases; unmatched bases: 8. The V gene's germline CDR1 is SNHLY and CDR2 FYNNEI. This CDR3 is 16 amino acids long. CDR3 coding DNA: TGTGCCAGCAGTGAGCTAGCGGGAGGGCCGGTCGACGAGCAGTACTTC. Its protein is CASSELAGGPVDEQYF.

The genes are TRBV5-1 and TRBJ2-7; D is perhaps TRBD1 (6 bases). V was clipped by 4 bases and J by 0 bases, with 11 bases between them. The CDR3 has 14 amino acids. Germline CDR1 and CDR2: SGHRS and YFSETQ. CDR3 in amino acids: CASSDTGSSYEQYF. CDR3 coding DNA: TGCGCCAGCAGCGACACAGGGAGCTCCTACGAGCAGTACTTC.

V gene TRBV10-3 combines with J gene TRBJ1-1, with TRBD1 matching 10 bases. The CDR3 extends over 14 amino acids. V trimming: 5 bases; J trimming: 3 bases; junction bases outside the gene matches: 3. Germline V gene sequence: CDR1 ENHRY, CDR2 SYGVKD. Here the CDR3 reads CAISRTGGDTEAFF. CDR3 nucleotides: TGTGCCATCAGTAGGACAGGGGGGGACACTGAAGCTTTCTTT.

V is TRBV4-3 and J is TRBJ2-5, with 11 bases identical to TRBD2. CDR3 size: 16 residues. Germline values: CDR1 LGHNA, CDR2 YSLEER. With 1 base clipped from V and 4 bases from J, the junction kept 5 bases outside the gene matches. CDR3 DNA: TGCGCCAGCAGCCAAGGGGTAACTAGCGGGGGAGAGACCCAGTACTTC. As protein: CASSQGVTSGGETQYF.

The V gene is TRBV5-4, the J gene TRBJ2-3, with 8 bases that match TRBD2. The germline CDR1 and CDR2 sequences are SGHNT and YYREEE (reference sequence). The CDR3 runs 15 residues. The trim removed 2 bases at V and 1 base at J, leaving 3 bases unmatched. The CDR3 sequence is CASSFALAGTDTQYF. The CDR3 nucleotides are TGTGCCAGCAGCTTCGCACTAGCGGGCACAGATACGCAGTATTTT.

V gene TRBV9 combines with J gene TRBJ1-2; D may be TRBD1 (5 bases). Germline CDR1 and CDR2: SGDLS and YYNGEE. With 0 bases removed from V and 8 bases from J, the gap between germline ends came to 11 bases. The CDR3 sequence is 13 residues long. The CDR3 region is CASSVEGTGGYTF. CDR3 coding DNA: TGTGCCAGCAGCGTAGAAGGGACTGGGGGCTACACCTTC.

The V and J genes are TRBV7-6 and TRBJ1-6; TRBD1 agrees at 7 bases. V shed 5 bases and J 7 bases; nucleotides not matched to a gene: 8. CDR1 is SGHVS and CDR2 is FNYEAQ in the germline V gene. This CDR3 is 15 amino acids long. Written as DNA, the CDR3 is TGTGCCAGCAGCCTATCGGGACAGTCGAATTCACCCCTCCACTTT. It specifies CASSLSGQSNSPLHF.

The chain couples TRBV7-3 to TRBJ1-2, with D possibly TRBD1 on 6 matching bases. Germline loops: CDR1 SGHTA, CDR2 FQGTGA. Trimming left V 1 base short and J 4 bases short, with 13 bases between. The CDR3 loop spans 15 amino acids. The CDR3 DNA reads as TGTGCCAGCAGCTTAAACGGGGGGCGCGGCTATGGCTACACCTTC. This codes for CASSLNGGRGYGYTF.

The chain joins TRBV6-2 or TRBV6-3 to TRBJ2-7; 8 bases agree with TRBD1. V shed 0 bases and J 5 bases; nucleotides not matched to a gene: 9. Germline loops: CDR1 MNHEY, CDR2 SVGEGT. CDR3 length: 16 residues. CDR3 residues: CASSYSLGRGLDEQYF. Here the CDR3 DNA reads TGTGCCAGCAGTTACTCTCTGGGCAGGGGGCTCGACGAGCAGTACTTC.

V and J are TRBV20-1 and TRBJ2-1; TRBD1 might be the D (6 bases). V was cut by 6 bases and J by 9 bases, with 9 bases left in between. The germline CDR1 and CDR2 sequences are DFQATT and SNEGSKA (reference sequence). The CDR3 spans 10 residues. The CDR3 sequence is CSAGQFEQFF. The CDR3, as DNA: TGCAGTGCCGGACAGTTTGAGCAGTTCTTC.